The 4 T cell receptor beta chains reported below all come from one sample, sequenced in a study of blood T cell repertoires in COVID-19. Libraries were prepared by immunoSEQ multiplex PCR; TCRdb keeps only in-frame clonotypes and omits some of them. This sample has about 170,000 clones, with more than 75% found just once. The sample consisted of peripheral blood. The receptor source for this set is a man aged 18 to 35 with COVID-19, enrolled during active disease.

Concerning this clone: The sample holds other DNA sequences that translate to the same CDR3. The genes are TRBV13 and TRBJ1-5; the match to TRBD1 covers 7 bases. The V and J ends lost 0 bases and 5 bases, in that order; junction bases with no gene match: 1. The CDR3 spans 14 residues. Germline lookup yields CDR1 PRHDT and CDR2 FYEKMQ (reference sequence). The CDR3 loop is CASSLGQGHQPQHF. CDR3 coding DNA: TGTGCCAGCAGCTTAGGACAGGGGCATCAGCCCCAGCATTTT.

This clone was recorded once. The chain is built from TRBV15 and TRBJ2-1, with D perhaps matching TRBD1 (5 bases). Trimming shortened V by 0 bases and J by 5 bases, and 11 bases separated the two germline ends. Germline CDR1 reads LNHNV; CDR2 reads YYDKDF (reference sequence). The CDR3 sequence is 15 residues long. CDR3 in DNA: TGTGCCACCAGCAGAGAGTCAGGGTACGACAATGAGCAGTTCTTC. As protein: CATSRESGYDNEQFF.

This chain links TRBV11-2 with TRBJ2-7, with 7 bases matching TRBD1. The trim removed 5 bases at V and 3 bases at J, leaving 4 bases unmatched. The CDR3 is 13 residues long. Germline-derived CDR1 and CDR2 are SGHAT and FQNNGV. This chain's CDR3 is CASSRGQHYEQYF. CDR3 in DNA: TGTGCCAGCAGCCGGGGACAGCACTACGAGCAGTACTTC.

The CDR3 coding sequence is TGTGCCAGCACATTTAGCGGGAGCAGCTCCTACGAGCAGTACTTC. Translated, it gives CASTFSGSSSYEQYF. The rearrangement joins TRBV6-5 to TRBJ2-7; the match to TRBD2 covers 9 bases. The germline CDR1 and CDR2 sequences are MNHEY and SVGAGI. V lost 7 bases to trimming and J lost 0 bases; unmatched junction nucleotides: 7. The CDR3 spans 15 residues.